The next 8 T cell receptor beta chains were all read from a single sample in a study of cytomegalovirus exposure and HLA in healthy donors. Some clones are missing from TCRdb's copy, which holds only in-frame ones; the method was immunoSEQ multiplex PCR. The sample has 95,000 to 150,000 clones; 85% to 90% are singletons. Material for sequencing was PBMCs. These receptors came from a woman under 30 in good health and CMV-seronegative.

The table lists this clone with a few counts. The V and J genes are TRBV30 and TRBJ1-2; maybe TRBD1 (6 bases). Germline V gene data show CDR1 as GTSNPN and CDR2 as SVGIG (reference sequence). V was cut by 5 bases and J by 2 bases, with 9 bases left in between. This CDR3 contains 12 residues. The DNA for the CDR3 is TGTGCCTGGTGGGGGCTCAACTATGGCTACACCTTC. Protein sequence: CAWWGLNYGYTF.

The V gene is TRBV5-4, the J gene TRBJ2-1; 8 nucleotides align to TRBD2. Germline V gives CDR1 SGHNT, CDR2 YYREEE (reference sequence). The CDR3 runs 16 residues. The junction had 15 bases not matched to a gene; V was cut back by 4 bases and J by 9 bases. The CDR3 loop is CASSPGGTRSVLEQFF. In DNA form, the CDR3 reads TGTGCCAGCAGCCCCGGCGGGACTAGATCGGTTCTTGAGCAGTTCTTC.

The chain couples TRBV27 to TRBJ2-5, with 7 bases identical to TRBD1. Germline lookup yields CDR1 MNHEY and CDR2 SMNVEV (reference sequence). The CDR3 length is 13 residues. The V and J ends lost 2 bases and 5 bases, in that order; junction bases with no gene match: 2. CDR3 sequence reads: CASSLRGPETQYF. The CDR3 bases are TGTGCCAGCAGTTTAAGGGGGCCGGAGACCCAGTACTTC.

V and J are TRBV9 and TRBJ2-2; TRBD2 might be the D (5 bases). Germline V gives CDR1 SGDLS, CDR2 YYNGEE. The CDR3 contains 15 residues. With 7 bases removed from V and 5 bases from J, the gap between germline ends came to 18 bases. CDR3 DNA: TGTGCCAGCGGTAGCCATAATGGAGGTACCGGGGAGCTGTTTTTT. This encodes CASGSHNGGTGELFF.

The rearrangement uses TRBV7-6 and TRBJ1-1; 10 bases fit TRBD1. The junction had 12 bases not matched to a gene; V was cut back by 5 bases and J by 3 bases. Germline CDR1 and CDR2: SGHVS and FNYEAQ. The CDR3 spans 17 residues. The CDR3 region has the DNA TGTGCCAGCAGCACCGGACAGGGGGACCTCTTTGACACTGAAGCTTTCTTT. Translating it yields CASSTGQGDLFDTEAFF. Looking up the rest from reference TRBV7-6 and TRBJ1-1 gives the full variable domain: GAGVSQSPRYKVTKRGQDVALRCDPISGHVSLYWYRQALGQGPEFLTYFNYEAQQDKSGLPNDRFSAERPEGSISTLTIQRTEQRDSAMYRCASSTGQGDLFDTEAFFGQGTRLTVV.

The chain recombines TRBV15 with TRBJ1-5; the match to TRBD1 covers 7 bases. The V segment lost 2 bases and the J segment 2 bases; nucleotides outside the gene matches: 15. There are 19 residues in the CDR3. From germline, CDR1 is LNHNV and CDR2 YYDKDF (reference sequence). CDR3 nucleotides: TGTGCCACCAGCAGATCAAAAGGGGGCGCGCAGGTCGGCAATCAGCCCCAGCATTTT. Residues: CATSRSKGGAQVGNQPQHF.

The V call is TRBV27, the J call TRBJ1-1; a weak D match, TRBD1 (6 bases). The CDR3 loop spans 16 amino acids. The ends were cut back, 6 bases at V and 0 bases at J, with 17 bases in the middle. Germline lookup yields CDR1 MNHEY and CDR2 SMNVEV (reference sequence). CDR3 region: CASSPLNRAMNTEAFF. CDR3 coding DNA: TGTGCCAGCAGCCCCCTGAACAGGGCCATGAACACTGAAGCTTTCTTT.

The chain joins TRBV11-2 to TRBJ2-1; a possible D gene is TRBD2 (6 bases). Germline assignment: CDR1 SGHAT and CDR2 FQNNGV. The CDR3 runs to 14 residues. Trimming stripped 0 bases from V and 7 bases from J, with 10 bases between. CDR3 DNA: TGTGCCAGCAGCTTAGATCTAGCGCCAAATGAGCAGTTCTTC. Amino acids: CASSLDLAPNEQFF.